This T cell receptor (beta chain) originates from a study of stem cell transplantation in POMP-related autoinflammatory disease. Study information: Hypothesis: faulty thymoproteasomes impair CD8+ T-cell selection, skewing TRB repertoires. Pre-transplant patients had naive-skewed CD4+ T cells and few CD8+ T cells.

The method was immunoSEQ multiplex PCR; TCRdb's version includes in-frame clones alone and lacks a portion of them. The sample records about 32,000 clones, 80% to 90% being singletons. Turning to this clone: The antigen is unknown.

The CDR3 is made up of 13 amino acids. Germline CDR1 and CDR2: MNHEY and SMNVEV (reference sequence). J lost 15 bases, V lost 5 bases, and 8 bases had no gene match. General study findings and limits: Fewer unique TRB V-J gene pairings were identified in patients with PRAID.

PRAID featured prominent immunodeficiency. The input for sequencing was CD4+ T cells from PBMCs, taken before stem cell transplantation. This sequence was found in a human donor with POMP-related autoinflammation and immune dysregulation (PRAID). This chain uses TRBV27 with TRBJ2-1, with 12 bases identical to TRBD2. CDR3 protein: CASSPTTSGSRFF. The CDR3 DNA reads TGTGCCAGCAGTCCCACGACTAGCGGGAGTCGGTTCTTC.